The next 21 T cell receptor beta chains were all read from a single sample in a study of blood T cell repertoires in COVID-19. Sequenced by immunoSEQ multiplex PCR; TCRdb stores in-frame clones only, minus some. The sample gives 150,000 to 190,000 clones, around 74% of which show up once; around 3.5% is in the top ten. Sequenced input: peripheral blood. These receptors all stem from a woman of 80 years or more with acute or convalescent COVID-19.

The chain joins TRBV7-8 to TRBJ1-5; a possible D gene is TRBD1 (6 bases). CDR1 is SGHVS and CDR2 is FQNEAQ in the germline V gene. V lost 8 bases, J lost 2 bases, and 19 bases lay in between. The CDR3 is 16 amino acids. The CDR3 is CASGQSTFVRNQPQHF. CDR3 bases: TGTGCCAGCGGACAGTCAACCTTTGTACGCAATCAGCCCCAGCATTTT.

This chain connects TRBV5-1 to TRBJ2-7; TRBD1 aligns across 8 bases. The CDR3 contains 15 residues. The J segment lost 6 bases and the V segment lost 3 bases, leaving 11 bases of the junction unmatched. The germline CDR1 and CDR2 sequences are SGHRS and YFSETQ. The CDR3: CASSSGDRRDSEQYF. CDR3 DNA sequence: TGCGCCAGCAGCTCGGGGGACAGGAGAGACTCCGAGCAGTACTTC.

The chain joins TRBV13 to TRBJ2-1, with 11 bases matching TRBD1. J gave up 4 bases and V 5 bases, and 7 bases lay outside the gene matches. This CDR3 is built from 16 residues. The germline CDR1 and CDR2 sequences are PRHDT and FYEKMQ (reference sequence). This CDR3 reads CASSPEGQGGYNEQFF. The CDR3 DNA is TGTGCCAGCAGCCCAGAGGGACAGGGGGGATACAATGAGCAGTTCTTC.

The CDR3 region has the DNA TGTGCCAGCAGCTACCCCGAGACAGGTTCGGAGGAGCAGTACTTC. Protein sequence: CASSYPETGSEEQYF. The chain recombines TRBV7-9 with TRBJ2-7; possible D gene TRBD1, 6 bases. CDR3 size: 15 residues. Trimming shortened V by 4 bases and J by 7 bases, and 20 bases separated the two germline ends. Germline V gene sequence: CDR1 SEHNR, CDR2 FQNEAQ (reference sequence).

This clone was seen a single time. This chain connects TRBV19 to TRBJ1-1; TRBD1 matches 11 bases. V was pared by 4 bases and J by 1 base, with 5 bases of the junction left unmatched. The CDR3 is 16 residues long. Looked up from germline, CDR1 is LNHDA and CDR2 is SQIVND (reference sequence). The CDR3 here is CASSRGQGARNTEAFF. The CDR3 coding sequence is TGTGCCAGTAGTAGAGGACAGGGGGCGCGGAACACTGAAGCTTTCTTT.

CDR3 DNA sequence: TGTGCCAGCAGCCAAGTGGCCGGGACAGGCCTTGCGCAGTACTTC. Protein product: CASSQVAGTGLAQYF. V usage is TRBV3-1 (or the pseudogene TRBV3-2) and J usage is TRBJ2-7; the match to TRBD1 covers 8 bases. This CDR3 comprises 15 residues. Trimming cost V 1 base and J 9 bases; bases outside gene matches: 11. CDR1 and CDR2 from the germline V gene are LGHDT and YNNKEL (reference sequence).

The rearrangement links TRBV9 to TRBJ2-3, with 10 nucleotides matching TRBD1. The CDR3 totals 16 residues. V shed 4 bases and J 3 bases; nucleotides not matched to a gene: 8. Germline lookup yields CDR1 SGDLS and CDR2 YYNGEE. This CDR3 is CASSPRTGGGTDTQYF. The CDR3 DNA is TGTGCCAGCAGCCCCCGGACAGGGGGTGGTACAGATACGCAGTATTTT.

The genes are TRBV5-1 and TRBJ1-2; TRBD1 is a possible D gene (6 bases). Germline V gene data show CDR1 as SGHRS and CDR2 as YFSETQ. CDR3 length equals 12 residues. Trimming stripped 2 bases from V and 8 bases from J, with 10 bases between. The CDR3 sequence: CASSFTGLGYTF. CDR3 DNA sequence: TGCGCCAGCAGCTTTACAGGGTTAGGCTACACCTTC. The full variable domain, with the rest looked up from reference TRBV5-1 and TRBJ1-2, is KAGVTQTPRYLIKTRGQQVTLSCSPISGHRSVSWYQQTPGQGLQFLFEYFSETQRNKGNFPGRFSGRQFSNSRSEMNVSTLELGDSALYLCASSFTGLGYTFGSGTRLTVV.

J is TRBJ1-5 and V is TRBV7-2; 7 bases agree with TRBD1. CDR3 length: 16 residues. Trimming at V came to 0 bases and at J to 1 base, leaving 3 bases not matched to a gene. Germline V lookup: CDR1 SGHTA, CDR2 FQGNSA. The CDR3 region is CASSLAGTASNQPQHF. The CDR3 region has the DNA TGTGCCAGCAGCTTAGCCGGGACAGCGAGCAATCAGCCCCAGCATTTT.

This rearrangement joins TRBV12-1 to TRBJ1-1; TRBD1 reflects the table's D call only, with no check against the DNA. TRBV12-1 is recorded as a pseudogene. This CDR3 region has 16 residues. DNA of the CDR3: TGTGCCAGCAGCCCTGGGACAGGGAAAGCGGCCACTGAAGCTTTCTTT. Its translation is CASSPGTGKAATEAFF.

This chain links TRBV29-1 with TRBJ1-1; a weak D match, TRBD1 (5 bases). This CDR3 is built from 13 residues. Germline CDR1 reads SQVTM; CDR2 reads ANQGSEA. V was shortened by 7 bases and J by 3 bases, with 15 bases between the two germline ends. CDR3 sequence (DNA): TGCAGCGCGAGACAGTTAGCCGACACTGAAGCTTTCTTT. Translated: CSARQLADTEAFF.

The genes are TRBV4-2 and TRBJ1-6; D possibly corresponds to TRBD1 (5 bases). The CDR3 is made up of 16 amino acids. Germline-derived CDR1 and CDR2 are LGHNA and YNFKEQ. Trimming removed 0 bases at V and 10 bases at J, with 16 bases between. The CDR3 loop reads CASSQDLGGVESPLHF. The CDR3 region has the DNA TGTGCCAGCAGCCAAGATTTAGGAGGGGTAGAATCACCCCTCCACTTT.

This clone occurred a few times. This rearrangement joins TRBV9 to TRBJ2-5, with 13 bases lining up with TRBD2. CDR3 length equals 15 residues. V shed 0 bases, J shed 4 bases, and the junction held 0 bases outside the gene matches. CDR1 and CDR2 (germline): SGDLS, YYNGEE. CDR3 nucleotide sequence: TGTGCCAGCAGCGTAGGACTAGCGGGAGGAGAGACCCAGTACTTC. The encoded protein is CASSVGLAGGETQYF. The whole variable domain, remainder taken from reference TRBV9 and TRBJ2-5, is DSGVTQTPKHLITATGQRVTLRCSPRSGDLSVYWYQQSLDQGLQFLIQYYNGEERAKGNILERFSAQQFPDLHSELNLSSLELGDSALYFCASSVGLAGGETQYFGPGTRLLVL.

The chain has TRBV4-2 and TRBJ2-2; 12 bases are shared with TRBD2. This CDR3 is 19 amino acids long. J gave up 4 bases and V 4 bases, and 13 bases lay outside the gene matches. Per the germline V gene, CDR1 is LGHNA and CDR2 is YNFKEQ. This chain's CDR3 is CASSPLTLAGGLGTGELFF. As DNA, the CDR3 is TGTGCCAGCAGCCCCCTAACGCTAGCGGGAGGGTTGGGCACCGGGGAGCTGTTTTTT.

The chain uses TRBV28 and TRBJ2-1, with 7 bases aligning to TRBD2. After removal of 5 bases from V and 6 bases from J, the junction contained 13 bases not matched to a gene. The length of the CDR3 is 16 residues. In germline, CDR1 is MDHEN, CDR2 SYDVKM. DNA for the CDR3: TGTGCCAGCAGTCTTGTAGCGGGTGGAGGCTCCAATGAGCAGTTCTTC. This sequence encodes CASSLVAGGGSNEQFF.

V usage is TRBV4-1 and J usage is TRBJ1-6; 8 bases agree with TRBD1. V lost 5 bases, J lost 5 bases, and 11 bases stayed unmatched. The CDR3 is 17 residues long. Per the germline V gene, CDR1 is MGHRA and CDR2 is YSYEKL. As DNA, the CDR3 is TGCGCCAGCAGCAAGTGGACAGGGACACCGCATAATTCACCCCTCCACTTT. Translating it yields CASSKWTGTPHNSPLHF.

The V call is TRBV5-1, the J call TRBJ1-4, with 9 bases fitting TRBD1. The V gene's germline CDR1 is SGHRS and CDR2 YFSETQ. The CDR3 consists of 15 residues. With V trimmed by 4 bases and J by 13 bases, 14 bases remained unmatched. The CDR3 region is CASSASGTGSQGLFF. As DNA, the CDR3 is TGCGCCAGCAGCGCGAGCGGGACAGGGTCTCAAGGACTGTTTTTT.

This clone was counted a few times. V usage is TRBV5-6 and J usage is TRBJ2-5; D is ambiguous. CDR3 size: 11 residues. Germline CDR1 SGHDT, CDR2 YYEEEE. Trimming left V 7 bases short and J 2 bases short, with 6 bases between. The chain's CDR3 is CASEQQETQYF. Here the CDR3 DNA reads TGTGCCAGCGAACAGCAAGAGACCCAGTACTTC. The full variable domain, completed using reference TRBV5-6 and TRBJ2-5, is DAGVTQSPTHLIKTRGQQVTLRCSPKSGHDTVSWYQQALGQGPQFIFQYYEEEERQRGNFPDRFSGHQFPNYSSELNVNALLLGDSALYLCASEQQETQYFGPGTRLLVL.

The V and J genes are TRBV28 and TRBJ2-4, with 10 bases matching TRBD2. The CDR3 has 17 amino acids. CDR1 and CDR2 (germline): MDHEN, SYDVKM. With 2 bases clipped from V and 6 bases from J, the junction kept 10 bases outside the gene matches. The chain's CDR3 is CASSLLSSGGAGNIQYF. CDR3 in DNA: TGTGCCAGCAGTTTACTCTCCAGCGGGGGGGCCGGAAACATTCAGTACTTC.

V and J are TRBV9 and TRBJ1-2, with TRBD1 identical over 11 bases. Germline trimming cut 3 bases from V and 6 bases from J; bases unmatched to any gene: 7. From germline, CDR1 is SGDLS and CDR2 YYNGEE. This CDR3 has 15 amino acids. DNA for the CDR3: TGTGCCAGCAGCGAGAGGACAGGGGGCTTGGATGGCTACACCTTC. This sequence encodes CASSERTGGLDGYTF.

The CDR3 reads CATSPGDGGELFF. The CDR3 DNA follows: TGTGCCACCAGTCCCGGGGATGGCGGGGAGCTGTTTTTT. This chain joins TRBV24-1 and TRBJ2-2; possibly TRBD2 for D (5 bases). Per the germline V gene, CDR1 is KGHDR and CDR2 is SFDVKD. Trimming shortened V by 6 bases and J by 7 bases, and 11 bases separated the two germline ends. CDR3 length equals 13 residues.